This record looks at one T cell receptor (beta chain) sequence and its context. The data stem from a study of blood T cell repertoires in COVID-19. Turning to the study itself: Whether acute or convalescent, the COVID-19 samples came from the United States, Italy and Spain.

Participants were aged about 18 to 90 years, lived in 25 or so US areas, and enrolled virtually. Participant-reported clinical history was the basis for cohort assignment. Per the study methods: Amplified reference gene primers provided the basis for estimating nucleated cell counts. Sequencing used immunoSEQ multiplex PCR; TCRdb keeps in-frame clones, though not all of them. D and trimming come from the DNA, and the V and J calls and clone size come from that table. The top ten hold roughly 4% of the sample, which has 120,000 to 150,000 clones, roughly nine tenths seen once. Sequenced input: PBMCs or T cells enriched from blood (not recorded which). This TCR derives from a woman aged 40 to 49 who had been exposed to COVID-19.

CDR3 nucleotides: TGTGCCAGCAGCCATCGACAGAACACTGAAGCTTTCTTT. Encoded protein: CASSHRQNTEAFF. The rearrangement uses TRBV11-1 and TRBJ1-1; D unresolved. With 5 bases removed from V and 1 base from J, the gap between germline ends came to 8 bases. CDR3 length equals 13 residues. The V gene's germline CDR1 is SGHAT and CDR2 FQDESV (reference sequence).